This T cell receptor (beta chain) was obtained from a study of cytotoxic CD8 clonotypes in ibrutinib-treated CLL. Study-level background: Investigators collected response samples after a median around 12 months of treatment, range 6 to 36.

Study-level findings and limits: Once treatment began, public clonotypes, which were uncommon, contracted or stayed stable. Having risen at ibrutinib response, clonality had fallen back toward baseline by progression. Against age-matched healthy donors, baseline clonality ran higher and tracked circulating CD8+ T-cell counts.

Sequencing used immunoSEQ multiplex PCR; TCRdb keeps in-frame clones, though not all of them. Of 120,000 to 150,000 clones listed, under 95% are singletons. A remark on this clone: Its target is unknown.

The germline V gene has CDR1 MGHRA and CDR2 YSYEKL. The length of the CDR3 is 17 residues. V was pared by 4 bases and J by 7 bases, with 23 bases between. The source was PBMCs, collected after 12 months of ibrutinib treatment. The clonotype originates from a human donor with chronic lymphocytic leukemia. The chain joins TRBV4-1 to TRBJ2-1, with D uncertain. The CDR3 DNA sequence: TGCGCCAGCAGCCCCGACGAAAGAGCGAGGTCATGGAATGAGCAGTTCTTC. Its protein is CASSPDERARSWNEQFF.